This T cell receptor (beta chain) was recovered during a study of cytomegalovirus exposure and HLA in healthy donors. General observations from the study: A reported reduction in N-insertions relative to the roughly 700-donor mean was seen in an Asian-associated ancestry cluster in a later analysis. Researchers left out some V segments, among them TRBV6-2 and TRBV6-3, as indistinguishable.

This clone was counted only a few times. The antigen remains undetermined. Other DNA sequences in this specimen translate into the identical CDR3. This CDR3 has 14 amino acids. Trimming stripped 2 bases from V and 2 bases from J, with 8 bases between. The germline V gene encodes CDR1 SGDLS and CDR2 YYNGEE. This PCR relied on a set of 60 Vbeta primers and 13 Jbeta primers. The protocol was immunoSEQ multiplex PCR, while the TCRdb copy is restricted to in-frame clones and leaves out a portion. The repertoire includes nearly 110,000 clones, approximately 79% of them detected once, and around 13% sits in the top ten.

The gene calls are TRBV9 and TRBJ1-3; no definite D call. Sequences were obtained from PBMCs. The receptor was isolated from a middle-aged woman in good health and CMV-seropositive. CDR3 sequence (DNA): TGTGCCAGCAGCGTCGGTCTTACTGGAAACACCATATATTTT. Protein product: CASSVGLTGNTIYF.